The 23 T cell receptor beta chains given below trace back to one sample, sequenced in a study of cytomegalovirus exposure and HLA in healthy donors (dated by TCRdb to 2016 to 2017). The library relied on the immunoSEQ multiplex PCR assay. The multiplex PCR relied on a mix of 60 forward primers for TCR Vbeta segments and 13 reverse primers for TCR Jbeta segments. As stored in TCRdb, this immuneACCESS dataset retains in-frame rearrangements with V and J assigned. A fraction of the clones does not appear; measured against another copy, unresolved V genes explain less than half of the discrepancy, and the remainder lacks a known reason. This sample holds about 59,000 clones; about 80% were observed only once. Of the sample, about 4% is held by the ten largest clones. Specimen: PBMCs. These TCRs come from a woman between 40 and 55 years old in good health and CMV-seronegative.

The rearrangement links TRBV27 to TRBJ2-7; maybe TRBD2 (6 bases). This CDR3 has 12 amino acids. V lost 5 bases to trimming and J lost 6 bases, with 11 bases between them. Germline V lookup: CDR1 MNHEY, CDR2 SMNVEV (reference sequence). CDR3 DNA: TGTGCCAGCAGTGAAGTGGAGGGCGAGCAGTACTTC. Protein product: CASSEVEGEQYF.

J is TRBJ1-3 and V is TRBV28; tentatively, D is TRBD1 (6 bases). The V end lost 4 bases, the J end lost 0 bases, and 13 bases lay between the germline ends. CDR3 length equals 16 residues. Germline-derived CDR1 and CDR2 are MDHEN and SYDVKM. The CDR3 spells CASSSWTASSGNTIYF. As DNA, the CDR3 is TGTGCCAGCAGTTCTTGGACAGCAAGCTCTGGAAACACCATATATTTT.

This sequence joins TRBV27 and TRBJ2-7; maybe TRBD2 (6 bases). The CDR3 is 17 amino acids. Trimming removed 0 bases at V and 3 bases at J, with 18 bases between. Germline-derived CDR1 and CDR2 are MNHEY and SMNVEV (reference sequence). CDR3 bases: TGTGCCAGCAGTTTATCGTTTACGGTTTTCGGGGGCTACGAGCAGTACTTC. Translated, it gives CASSLSFTVFGGYEQYF.

V and J are TRBV28 and TRBJ2-7, with 7 bases fitting TRBD2. Germline V gene data show CDR1 as MDHEN and CDR2 as SYDVKM. The CDR3 loop spans 15 amino acids. The junction had 5 bases not matched to a gene; V was cut back by 3 bases and J by 0 bases. CDR3 protein: CASSFTGGTSYEQYF. The CDR3 DNA reads TGTGCCAGCAGTTTTACGGGAGGTACCTCCTACGAGCAGTACTTC.

This clone came up a few times. This rearrangement joins TRBV29-1 to TRBJ2-2; tentative D call: TRBD1 (6 bases). Germline CDR1 and CDR2: SQVTM and ANQGSEA. This CDR3 is 15 amino acids long. Between the trimmed V and J ends, which lost 5 bases and 3 bases, there was a span of 16 bases. CDR3 DNA sequence: TGCAGCGTTCCTCTCCTGGACAGTTACACCGGGGAGCTGTTTTTT. Translation: CSVPLLDSYTGELFF.

The chain uses TRBV14 and TRBJ2-6; a weak D match, TRBD2 (6 bases). Germline CDR1 is SGHDN and CDR2 is FVKESK. The CDR3 contains 19 residues. V lost 1 base and J lost 0, with 16 bases in between. In nucleotides, the CDR3 is TGTGCCAGCAGCCAAGTATCAATGGGGACTTTCTCTGGGGCCAACGTCCTGACTTTC. Residues: CASSQVSMGTFSGANVLTF.

This clone came up a few times. The chain links TRBV5-1 to TRBJ2-5, with TRBD2 as a possible D gene (5 bases). V dropped 1 base and J dropped 5 bases, with 15 bases sitting between them. There are 15 residues in the CDR3. Germline loops: CDR1 SGHRS, CDR2 YFSETQ. The CDR3 sequence: CASSLLATRGETQYF. DNA for the CDR3: TGCGCCAGCAGCTTGTTGGCCACCCGAGGGGAGACCCAGTACTTC.

Only one count was recorded for this clone. This chain joins TRBV7-2 and TRBJ2-4; 7 bases line up with TRBD2. Germline CDR1 is SGHTA and CDR2 is FQGNSA. V was clipped by 5 bases and J by 9 bases; unmatched bases: 4. CDR3 length: 12 residues. DNA of the CDR3: TGTGCCAGCAGCCCGAGCGGGGTCATTCAGTACTTC. Its protein product is CASSPSGVIQYF.

The V gene is TRBV27, the J gene TRBJ2-3; D possibly corresponds to TRBD1 (5 bases). The V end lost 5 bases, the J end lost 2 bases, and 23 bases lay between the germline ends. This CDR3 spans 18 amino acids. Germline V gene data show CDR1 as MNHEY and CDR2 as SMNVEV (reference sequence). For the CDR3, the DNA is TGTGCCAGCAGTCCCATCGCCACAACAGGAGACAACACAGATACGCAGTATTTT. As protein: CASSPIATTGDNTDTQYF.

The chain carries TRBV7-9 and TRBJ1-2, with D tentatively TRBD1 (5 bases). The V gene lost 2 bases and the J gene lost 3 bases, with 7 bases spanning the gap. The CDR3 covers 13 residues. Germline CDR1 is SEHNR and CDR2 is FQNEAQ (reference sequence). The CDR3 loop reads CASSLTGDYGYTF. CDR3 DNA sequence: TGTGCCAGCAGCTTAACAGGAGACTATGGCTACACCTTC.

Only a few counts were recorded for this clone. This sequence joins TRBV27 and TRBJ1-5; D is undetermined. The germline V gene has CDR1 MNHEY and CDR2 SMNVEV (reference sequence). The CDR3 is 16 residues long. Trimming pared 3 bases from V and 0 bases from J, leaving 12 bases between. CDR3 nucleotides: TGTGCCAGCAGTTTTGACACGTCCATTAGCAATCAGCCCCAGCATTTT. It yields the protein CASSFDTSISNQPQHF.

This chain uses TRBV5-1 with TRBJ1-1; D not resolved. Trimming left V 0 bases short and J 4 bases short, with 10 bases between. CDR3 size: 14 residues. The germline CDR1 and CDR2 sequences are SGHRS and YFSETQ. The CDR3 reads CASSLGSSGTEAFF. The CDR3 DNA sequence: TGCGCCAGCAGCTTGGGGTCATCAGGCACTGAAGCTTTCTTT.

CDR3 region: CASSEARSGGGNEQFF. CDR3 coding DNA: TGTGCCAGCAGTGAAGCGAGGAGCGGAGGAGGTAATGAGCAGTTCTTC. This sequence joins TRBV6-1 and TRBJ2-1, with TRBD2 as a possible D gene (5 bases). This CDR3 has 16 amino acids. CDR1 is MNHNS and CDR2 is SASEGT in the germline V gene. Trimming shortened V by 0 bases and J by 7 bases, and 16 bases separated the two germline ends.

This clone was seen more than once but under ten times. V usage is TRBV19 and J usage is TRBJ2-7, with 8 bases identical to TRBD1. In germline, CDR1 is LNHDA, CDR2 SQIVND (reference sequence). This CDR3 contains 14 residues. Trimming removed 5 bases from V and 3 bases from J; junction bases left unmatched: 6. CDR3 sequence: CASSPLTGGYEQYF. CDR3 DNA: TGTGCCAGTAGTCCCCTTACAGGGGGCTACGAGCAGTACTTC.

This chain joins TRBV5-4 and TRBJ2-1, with 10 bases matching TRBD2. This CDR3 contains 15 residues. Per the germline V gene, CDR1 is SGHNT and CDR2 is YYREEE (reference sequence). V gave up 1 base and J gave up 4 bases; unmatched junction bases: 2. The CDR3 coding sequence is TGTGCCAGCAGCTTGAAGCGGGAGGGATACAATGAGCAGTTCTTC. Translated, it gives CASSLKREGYNEQFF.

This clone has a handful of counts. The chain has TRBV10-2 and TRBJ1-5; TRBD1 matches at 11 bases. This CDR3 spans 19 amino acids. Germline values: CDR1 WSHSY, CDR2 SAAADI. The junction had 13 bases not matched to a gene; V was cut back by 6 bases and J by 0 bases. The CDR3: CASSHQWTGGEDSNQPQHF. Written as DNA, the CDR3 is TGCGCCAGCAGCCATCAATGGACAGGGGGCGAGGATAGCAATCAGCCCCAGCATTTT.

V gene TRBV15 combines with J gene TRBJ2-5; D is unclear. Per the germline V gene, CDR1 is LNHNV and CDR2 is YYDKDF (reference sequence). The germline V and J ends were trimmed by 5 bases and 0 bases, with 7 bases remaining between them. The CDR3 is made up of 13 amino acids. In nucleotides, the CDR3 is TGTGCCACCAGCCTCAGATACCAAGAGACCCAGTACTTC. Residues: CATSLRYQETQYF.

The chain joins TRBV23-1 to TRBJ1-2, with 11 bases lining up with TRBD1. TRBV23-1 is an open reading frame whose function is uncertain. This CDR3 has 16 residues. With V trimmed by 3 bases and J by 6 bases, 9 bases remained unmatched. The CDR3 protein is CASSHPDRGRSNGYTF. The CDR3 region has the DNA TGCGCCAGCAGTCATCCGGACAGGGGGCGCAGTAATGGCTACACCTTC.

The chain is built from TRBV5-1 and TRBJ1-1; TRBD1 matches 8 bases. V trimming: 5 bases; J trimming: 5 bases; junction bases outside the gene matches: 8. The germline CDR1 and CDR2 sequences are SGHRS and YFSETQ. CDR3 size: 14 residues. The CDR3, as DNA: TGCGCCAGCAGTTTCAGGGGGCCGGGGACTGAAGCTTTCTTT. Protein product: CASSFRGPGTEAFF. Combining the CDR3 with reference TRBV5-1 and TRBJ1-1 gives the whole variable domain KAGVTQTPRYLIKTRGQQVTLSCSPISGHRSVSWYQQTPGQGLQFLFEYFSETQRNKGNFPGRFSGRQFSNSRSEMNVSTLELGDSALYLCASSFRGPGTEAFFGQGTRLTVV.

The CDR3 loop reads CASSPVGRRPIQYF. In nucleotides, the CDR3 is TGTGCCAGCAGTCCCGTCGGTAGGCGGCCCATTCAGTACTTC. V usage is TRBV27 and J usage is TRBJ2-4; D unclear. CDR3 size: 14 residues. Trimming left V 5 bases short and J 9 bases short, with 17 bases between. Looked up from germline, CDR1 is MNHEY and CDR2 is SMNVEV (reference sequence).

This clone showed up just a few times. In nucleotides, the CDR3 is TGTGCCAGCAGCCTTAGCGGGACTAGCGGAGATACGCAGTATTTT. Amino acid sequence: CASSLSGTSGDTQYF. This chain connects TRBV7-3 to TRBJ2-3; 11 nucleotides align to TRBD2. Trimming at V came to 5 bases and at J to 5 bases, leaving 6 bases not matched to a gene. Germline values: CDR1 SGHTA, CDR2 FQGTGA. CDR3 size: 15 residues.

This clone showed up just a few times. The chain carries TRBV6-5 and TRBJ2-3, with TRBD2 identical over 7 bases. The germline gives CDR1 MNHEY, CDR2 SVGAGI. The V and J ends lost 6 bases and 8 bases, in that order; junction bases with no gene match: 11. The CDR3 runs to 14 residues. CDR3 residues: CASSPRVREGTQYF. The CDR3 DNA reads as TGTGCCAGCAGCCCCCGAGTGAGGGAGGGTACGCAGTATTTT.

CDR3 sequence reads: CASRSYRNTEAFF. CDR3 coding DNA: TGTGCCAGCAGAAGTTACAGGAACACTGAAGCTTTCTTT. This chain connects TRBV27 to TRBJ1-1, with unresolved D. The CDR3 is 13 residues long. V lost 6 bases to trimming and J lost 1 base, with 9 bases between them. Looked up from germline, CDR1 is MNHEY and CDR2 is SMNVEV (reference sequence).